The entry below gives a single T cell receptor beta chain sequence along with its context. As yet, its antigen is unknown. TCRdb keeps only in-frame clones here, not all; method: immunoSEQ multiplex PCR. The sample contains fewer than 150,000 clones, approximately 90% of which appear only once. The sample is drawn from a study of T cell responses to AZD1222 COVID-19 vaccine. Study findings and constraints: Sampled repertoires all dated from after the peak T cell response.

V dropped 5 bases and J dropped 3; count of bases not matched to a gene: 13. Germline V gene lookup returns CDR1 SGHVS and CDR2 FNYEAQ. The CDR3 length is 19 residues. The sequence came from an adult in good health. The source was peripheral blood, collected on day 0 of AZD1222 vaccination. The chain couples TRBV7-6 to TRBJ2-7, with TRBD2 matching over 16 bases. CDR3 sequence: CASSAIAGTSGRANYEQYF. As DNA, the CDR3 is TGTGCCAGCAGCGCCATCGCCGGGACTAGCGGGAGGGCCAACTACGAGCAGTACTTC. The full variable domain, in which reference TRBV7-6 and TRBJ2-7 provide the parts outside the CDR3, is GAGVSQSPRYKVTKRGQDVALRCDPISGHVSLYWYRQALGQGPEFLTYFNYEAQQDKSGLPNDRFSAERPEGSISTLTIQRTEQRDSAMYRCASSAIAGTSGRANYEQYFGPGTRLTVT.